The 26 T cell receptor beta chains given below trace back to one sample, sequenced in a study of T-cell reconstitution after alpha-beta-depleted transplantation in children (dated by TCRdb to 2016 to 2018). Libraries came from PCR. Sequencing used an Illumina HiSeq 2500. TCR libraries were prepared with molecular barcoding, using unique molecular identifiers to normalize TCRbeta repertoire quantification. TCRdb reanalyzed the raw reads on its own, using fastp at Q25 for trimming and MiXCR for clone calling, and kept in-frame beta chains. Rows are unified per CDR3 protein, each entry keeping the most common DNA and genes. In all, the sample holds approximately 7,000 distinct CDR3 sequences, and under 7% of those were seen once. Of the sample, 20% to 25% is held by the ten largest clones. Interpreted using the paper, the treatment or condition label stands for: allogeneic hematopoietic cell transplantation with graft depleted of TCRalphabeta T cells and CD19 B cells.

Sequenced material: PBMCs, mostly from graft donor cells, taken 180 days after TCRalphabeta/CD19-depleted stem cell transplant. These receptor sequences come from a child younger than two who had a stem cell transplant for acute myeloid leukemia, so the T cells may come from the graft donor.

This clonotype is termed medium-sized. The chain recombines TRBV7-2 with TRBJ2-1, with 7 bases lining up with TRBD1. The CDR3 runs 15 residues. In germline, CDR1 is SGHTA, CDR2 FQGNSA. The J segment lost 4 bases and the V segment lost 1 base, leaving 4 bases of the junction unmatched. The CDR3 bases are TGTGCCAGCAGCTTAGACACAGGGGAATACAATGAGCAGTTCTTC. Its translation is CASSLDTGEYNEQFF. Full variable domain (rest looked up from reference TRBV7-2 and TRBJ2-1): GAGVSQSPSNKVTEKGKDVELRCDPISGHTALYWYRQSLGQGLEFLIYFQGNSAPDKSGLPSDRFSAERTGGSVSTLTIQRTQQEDSAVYLCASSLDTGEYNEQFFGPGTRLTVL.

V and J are TRBV7-4 and TRBJ2-1; weak D call: TRBD2 (6 bases). This CDR3 has 16 amino acids. The germline gives CDR1 SGHVT, CDR2 SQSDAQ. V was cut by 10 bases and J by 4 bases, with 23 bases left in between. CDR3 in amino acids: CATRLIGGGGYNEQFF. In DNA, the CDR3 is TGTGCCACCAGGTTAATTGGGGGAGGCGGTTACAATGAGCAGTTCTTC.

V is TRBV28 and J is TRBJ1-1; 9 nucleotides line up with TRBD1. With 4 bases clipped from V and 1 base from J, the junction kept 10 bases outside the gene matches. Per the germline V gene, CDR1 is MDHEN and CDR2 is SYDVKM. The CDR3 is 17 amino acids. The CDR3 region has the DNA TGTGCCAGCAGTTCCCCCGCTCCGGGACAGGGGAACACTGAAGCTTTCTTT. It yields the protein CASSSPAPGQGNTEAFF.

Ten or more counts support this clonotype. The chain has TRBV19 and TRBJ2-7, with D tentatively TRBD1 or TRBD2 (5 bases each). Trimming left V 5 bases short and J 2 bases short, with 16 bases between. The CDR3 loop spans 15 amino acids. Per the germline V gene, CDR1 is LNHDA and CDR2 is SQIVND (reference sequence). The CDR3, as DNA: TGTGCCAGTAGTCCTGGGGGTAGCGCAACCTACGAGCAGTACTTC. Its translation: CASSPGGSATYEQYF. The variable domain in full, completed from reference TRBV19 and TRBJ2-7, reads DGGITQSPKYLFRKEGQNVTLSCEQNLNHDAMYWYRQDPGQGLRLIYYSQIVNDFQKGDIAEGYSVSREKKESFPLTVTSAQKNPTAFYLCASSPGGSATYEQYFGPGTRLTVT.

This clonotype came up many times. This sequence joins TRBV19 and TRBJ2-5, with 9 positions matching TRBD1. Germline V lookup: CDR1 LNHDA, CDR2 SQIVND (reference sequence). V lost 5 bases to trimming and J lost 4 bases; unmatched junction nucleotides: 8. The CDR3 has 15 residues. Here the CDR3 reads CASSSRGQGLETQYF. The CDR3 bases are TGTGCCAGTAGTTCCAGGGGACAGGGTCTAGAGACCCAGTACTTC. The full variable domain, rest sourced from reference TRBV19 and TRBJ2-5, is DGGITQSPKYLFRKEGQNVTLSCEQNLNHDAMYWYRQDPGQGLRLIYYSQIVNDFQKGDIAEGYSVSREKKESFPLTVTSAQKNPTAFYLCASSSRGQGLETQYFGPGTRLLVL.

This clonotype was recorded many times. The chain links TRBV5-1 to TRBJ2-7; D perhaps matches TRBD1 (5 bases). CDR1 and CDR2 (germline): SGHRS, YFSETQ. The V gene lost 4 bases and the J gene lost 7 bases, with 18 bases spanning the gap. This CDR3 comprises 14 residues. The CDR3 reads CASSASSPGIEQYF. CDR3 DNA: TGCGCCAGCAGCGCGAGCTCACCAGGGATTGAGCAGTACTTC.

This clonotype was observed many times. The chain recombines TRBV7-9 with TRBJ2-3; D unresolved. Trimming pared 1 base from V and 2 bases from J, leaving 7 bases between. Per germline, CDR1 SEHNR and CDR2 FQNEAQ (reference sequence). The CDR3 extends over 14 amino acids. The CDR3: CASSLGRTTDTQYF. CDR3 in DNA: TGTGCCAGCAGCTTAGGACGGACCACAGATACGCAGTATTTT.

This clonotype was seen repeatedly, ten times or more. The V and J genes are TRBV28 and TRBJ2-2; 8 bases are a match to TRBD1. Germline CDR1 and CDR2: MDHEN and SYDVKM. There are 15 residues in the CDR3. After removal of 2 bases from V and 4 bases from J, the junction contained 3 bases not matched to a gene. The CDR3 DNA sequence: TGTGCCAGCAGTTTACCAGGGGGCGGCACCGGGGAGCTGTTTTTT. Residues: CASSLPGGGTGELFF.

This clonotype has ten or more counts. The chain is built from TRBV29-1 and TRBJ2-7, with D tentatively TRBD2 (6 bases). This CDR3 comprises 14 residues. The germline V gene has CDR1 SQVTM and CDR2 ANQGSEA. V dropped 1 base and J dropped 3 bases, with 13 bases sitting between them. The DNA for the CDR3 is TGCAGCGTTGAAGGAGCGGGTAAAGGCTACGAGCAGTACTTC. This gives the protein CSVEGAGKGYEQYF.

This clonotype appeared many times. This chain uses TRBV29-1 with TRBJ2-1; D could derive from TRBD1 or TRBD2 (5 bases each). Looked up from germline, CDR1 is SQVTM and CDR2 is ANQGSEA. V was shortened by 6 bases and J by 2 bases, with 17 bases between the two germline ends. The CDR3 extends over 15 amino acids. The CDR3 here is CSVGLPGPAYNEQFF. The CDR3 DNA sequence: TGCAGCGTGGGTCTACCGGGACCTGCCTACAATGAGCAGTTCTTC.

Relative to its sample, this clonotype is medium-sized. V is TRBV28 and J is TRBJ2-7; D not certain. Germline lookup yields CDR1 MDHEN and CDR2 SYDVKM. V was clipped by 6 bases and J by 3 bases, with 9 bases between them. CDR3 length: 12 residues. The CDR3: CASRQMNYEQYF. In DNA form, the CDR3 reads TGTGCCAGCAGACAGATGAACTACGAGCAGTACTTC.

The table lists this clonotype with many counts. CDR3 loop: CSVEDQTVKGEKLFF. CDR3 sequence (DNA): TGCAGCGTTGAAGACCAGACAGTAAAAGGGGAAAAACTGTTTTTT. The rearrangement uses TRBV29-1 and TRBJ1-4; TRBD1 might be the D (5 bases). Per germline, CDR1 SQVTM and CDR2 ANQGSEA. Trimming removed 0 bases from V and 8 bases from J, with 16 bases in between. This CDR3 spans 15 amino acids.

This clonotype rates as medium-sized. The chain carries TRBV20-1 and TRBJ2-4, with no clear D. The CDR3 has 14 amino acids. Germline CDR1 is DFQATT and CDR2 is SNEGSKA (reference sequence). The V end was cut by 2 bases, the J end by 10 bases, with 18 bases between. CDR3 bases: TGCAGTGCTAGACCCGAGGCGTGGCAGAAGATTCAGTACTTC. Encoded protein: CSARPEAWQKIQYF.

By sample share, this clonotype is medium-sized (0.01 to 0.1%). The rearrangement joins TRBV11-2 to TRBJ2-1; D is unresolved. The CDR3 extends over 11 amino acids. V was shortened by 6 bases and J by 8 bases, with 8 bases between the two germline ends. Per the germline V gene, CDR1 is SGHAT and CDR2 is FQNNGV. CDR3 DNA sequence: TGTGCCAGCAGACGAGCTCATGAGCAGTTCTTC. As protein: CASRRAHEQFF. Full variable domain (outside the CDR3, taken from reference TRBV11-2 and TRBJ2-1): EAGVAQSPRYKIIEKRQSVAFWCNPISGHATLYWYQQILGQGPKLLIQFQNNGVVDDSQLPKDRFSAERLKGVDSTLKIQPAKLEDSAVYLCASRRAHEQFFGPGTRLTVL.

This clonotype occurred many times. The rearrangement links TRBV7-9 to TRBJ2-1, with 10 positions matching TRBD2. V shed 1 base, J shed 12 bases, and the junction held 6 bases outside the gene matches. The germline gives CDR1 SEHNR, CDR2 FQNEAQ (reference sequence). This CDR3 has 14 residues. CDR3 residues: CASSLGILAGGQFF. In nucleotides, the CDR3 is TGTGCCAGCAGCTTAGGTATATTAGCGGGAGGGCAGTTCTTC.

This clonotype has ten or more counts. This rearrangement joins TRBV19 to TRBJ1-2, with a possible D match to TRBD1 (5 bases). The germline gives CDR1 LNHDA, CDR2 SQIVND (reference sequence). Trimming shortened V by 2 bases and J by 1 base, and 14 bases separated the two germline ends. This CDR3 has 16 residues. The CDR3 nucleotides read TGTGCCAGTAGTATAAATCGGGGGACGGTTAACTATGGCTACACCTTC. Encoded protein: CASSINRGTVNYGYTF.

This clonotype was seen at least ten times. The chain combines TRBV20-1 with TRBJ2-3; 10 bases are shared with TRBD2. Germline assignment: CDR1 DFQATT and CDR2 SNEGSKA (reference sequence). V was pared by 2 bases and J by 4 bases, with 3 bases of the junction left unmatched. This CDR3 comprises 14 residues. Here the CDR3 DNA reads TGCAGTGCTAGATCGAGCGGGAGGGCAGATACGCAGTATTTT. Protein sequence: CSARSSGRADTQYF.

By sample share, this clonotype is medium-sized (0.01 to 0.1%). The rearrangement uses TRBV10-2 and TRBJ1-5; no firm D call. V was clipped by 5 bases and J by 3 bases, with 11 bases between them. Germline V lookup: CDR1 WSHSY, CDR2 SAAADI. CDR3 length equals 14 residues. This chain's CDR3 is CASSHPGNNQPQHF. In nucleotides, the CDR3 is TGCGCCAGCAGTCACCCGGGTAACAATCAGCCCCAGCATTTT.

This clonotype was observed many times. The rearrangement links TRBV20-1 to TRBJ1-1; 7 nucleotides align to TRBD1. The CDR3 totals 16 residues. The germline V gene has CDR1 DFQATT and CDR2 SNEGSKA (reference sequence). V shed 0 bases and J 7 bases; nucleotides not matched to a gene: 14. CDR3: CSARDGRTGLGNEAFF. CDR3 bases: TGCAGTGCTAGAGATGGCCGGACAGGACTCGGCAATGAAGCTTTCTTT.

This clonotype ranks as medium-sized. The chain carries TRBV4-2 and TRBJ2-7; the D is unclear. V was trimmed by 4 bases and J by 0 bases, leaving 10 bases between them. The CDR3 contains 14 residues. Looked up from germline, CDR1 is LGHNA and CDR2 is YNFKEQ. CDR3 residues: CASSLLQTSYEQYF. For the CDR3, the DNA is TGTGCCAGCAGCCTCCTTCAGACCTCCTACGAGCAGTACTTC.

This clonotype was picked up a small number of times. CDR3 loop: CAISGRGWDSGANVLTF. The CDR3 DNA sequence: TGTGCCATCAGTGGAAGGGGGTGGGACTCTGGGGCCAACGTCCTGACTTTC. The V call is TRBV10-3, the J call TRBJ2-6, with TRBD1 as a possible D gene (6 bases). In germline, CDR1 is ENHRY, CDR2 SYGVKD. This CDR3 contains 17 residues. With 4 bases removed from V and 0 bases from J, the gap between germline ends came to 13 bases.

This clonotype was seen many times. The gene calls are TRBV5-1 and TRBJ1-2; unclear D gene. The ends were cut back, 4 bases at V and 3 bases at J, with 16 bases in the middle. The germline V gene encodes CDR1 SGHRS and CDR2 YFSETQ. This CDR3 is 15 amino acids long. CDR3 amino acids: CASSPAPSGDYGYTF. CDR3 nucleotide sequence: TGCGCCAGCAGCCCCGCTCCCAGCGGGGACTATGGCTACACCTTC.

This clonotype was recorded at least ten times. The V call is TRBV7-9, the J call TRBJ1-1, with 8 bases identical to TRBD1. Germline CDR1 reads SEHNR; CDR2 reads FQNEAQ (reference sequence). The CDR3 loop spans 16 amino acids. V lost 4 bases, J lost 3 bases, and 10 bases stayed unmatched. The CDR3 nucleotides are TGTGCCAGCAGCTCGGCCGGGACAGGTATAGACACTGAAGCTTTCTTT. This encodes CASSSAGTGIDTEAFF.

This clonotype is medium-sized (0.01 to 0.1%). The genes are TRBV28 and TRBJ2-7; D gene unclear. This CDR3 comprises 11 residues. Trimming shortened V by 6 bases and J by 2 bases, and 5 bases separated the two germline ends. Per germline, CDR1 MDHEN and CDR2 SYDVKM. The chain's CDR3 is CASSYAYEQYF. The CDR3 bases are TGTGCCAGCAGCTATGCCTACGAGCAGTACTTC.

This clonotype was counted at least ten times. The rearrangement joins TRBV10-3 to TRBJ2-2, with 7 positions matching TRBD1. Germline values: CDR1 ENHRY, CDR2 SYGVKD. This CDR3 comprises 16 residues. Trimming cost V 0 bases and J 1 base; bases outside gene matches: 2. The CDR3 bases are TGTGCCATCAGTGAGTCCAGACAGGGGAACACCGGGGAGCTGTTTTTT. Translating gives CAISESRQGNTGELFF.

Many counts were recorded for this clonotype. This chain joins TRBV15 and TRBJ2-5; TRBD1 is a possible D gene (5 bases). The CDR3 has 16 amino acids. Germline values: CDR1 LNHNV, CDR2 YYDKDF (reference sequence). Trimming pared 2 bases from V and 2 bases from J, leaving 15 bases between. The CDR3 sequence: CATSRRTSQGQETQYF. Here the CDR3 DNA reads TGTGCCACCAGCAGAAGGACCAGCCAGGGTCAAGAGACCCAGTACTTC. The full variable domain, its missing parts supplied by reference TRBV15 and TRBJ2-5, is DAMVIQNPRYQVTQFGKPVTLSCSQTLNHNVMYWYQQKSSQAPKLLFHYYDKDFNNEADTPDNFQSRRPNTSFCFLDIRSPGLGDTAMYLCATSRRTSQGQETQYFGPGTRLLVL.